These 27 T cell receptor beta chains share one sample of origin, sequenced in a study of T cells after somatic rescue of genetic block. The repertoire was sequenced with immunoSEQ multiplex PCR; TCRdb's copy has only in-frame clones and lacks some. Seen here are about 12,000 clones, 65% to 75% observed once, and the top ten hold nearly 20%. Sequenced: peripheral blood mononuclear cells (PBMCs). The receptor set was obtained from a boy younger than 18.

The CDR3 sequence: CASSPPSPRLGTNEKLFF. The CDR3 region has the DNA TGTGCCAGCTCACCACCGTCCCCCCGTCTGGGAACTAATGAAAAACTGTTTTTT. The chain recombines TRBV18 with TRBJ1-4; D not resolved. Germline CDR1 reads KGHSH; CDR2 reads LQKENI. Trimming shortened V by 0 bases and J by 1 base, and 15 bases separated the two germline ends. This CDR3 has 18 residues.

This clone was recorded a few times. The chain employs TRBV30 and TRBJ1-6; maybe TRBD1 (6 bases). This CDR3 has 15 amino acids. Germline V CDR1 and CDR2: GTSNPN, SVGIG (reference sequence). V lost 3 bases, J lost 10 bases, and 19 bases lay in between. For the CDR3, the DNA is TGTGCCTGGAGACCCCCACAGGGTAGGGACTCACCCCTCCACTTT. Its protein product is CAWRPPQGRDSPLHF.

V and J are TRBV5-4 and TRBJ2-3; perhaps TRBD1 as D (5 bases). Trimming cost V 5 bases and J 7 bases, with 11 bases left between them. This CDR3 has 12 residues. Per the germline V gene, CDR1 is SGHNT and CDR2 is YYREEE (reference sequence). The CDR3 DNA reads as TGTGCCAGCAGTCAGGGTGTTAATACGCAGTATTTT. Encoded protein: CASSQGVNTQYF.

The CDR3 spells CASSFDRDPYEQYF. The DNA for the CDR3 is TGTGCCAGCAGTTTTGACAGAGACCCCTACGAGCAGTACTTC. The chain has TRBV28 and TRBJ2-7; D perhaps matches TRBD1 (5 bases). The V gene's germline CDR1 is MDHEN and CDR2 SYDVKM. V lost 3 bases, J lost 2 bases, and 11 bases lay in between. The CDR3 is made up of 14 amino acids.

J is TRBJ2-7 and V is TRBV5-1; D unclear. Germline loops: CDR1 SGHRS, CDR2 YFSETQ. With 1 base removed from V and 2 bases from J, the gap between germline ends came to 4 bases. This CDR3 is 12 amino acids long. The CDR3 here is CASSLYPYEQYF. The DNA of the CDR3 is TGCGCCAGCAGCTTGTATCCCTACGAGCAGTACTTC. Variable domain in full (rest from reference TRBV5-1 and TRBJ2-7): KAGVTQTPRYLIKTRGQQVTLSCSPISGHRSVSWYQQTPGQGLQFLFEYFSETQRNKGNFPGRFSGRQFSNSRSEMNVSTLELGDSALYLCASSLYPYEQYFGPGTRLTVT.

V is TRBV9 and J is TRBJ2-3; D remains unclear. V was shortened by 1 base and J by 2 bases, with 11 bases between the two germline ends. The CDR3 runs 15 residues. From germline, CDR1 is SGDLS and CDR2 YYNGEE. DNA of the CDR3: TGTGCCAGCAGCGTACAGTCACCTTTCACAGATACGCAGTATTTT. Protein product: CASSVQSPFTDTQYF.

The rearrangement joins TRBV6-5 to TRBJ1-2; the D gene is possibly TRBD1 (5 bases). The ends were cut back, 6 bases at V and 4 bases at J, with 12 bases in the middle. There are 13 residues in the CDR3. Germline CDR1 MNHEY, CDR2 SVGAGI. Written as DNA, the CDR3 is TGTGCCAGCAGCCGGGGACCGCTCTATGGCTACACCTTC. It yields the protein CASSRGPLYGYTF.

The V call is TRBV10-1, the J call TRBJ2-5, with a weak D call TRBD1 (6 bases). The CDR3 length is 15 residues. CDR1 is WNHNN and CDR2 is SYGVQD in the germline V gene (reference sequence). Trimming left V 5 bases short and J 1 base short, with 14 bases between. The CDR3 here is CASSRSGTSQETQYF. For the CDR3, the DNA is TGCGCCAGCAGTCGATCCGGGACATCCCAAGAGACCCAGTACTTC.

This clone was picked up one time. V usage is TRBV28 and J usage is TRBJ2-5; 10 bases match TRBD2. Germline V CDR1 and CDR2: MDHEN, SYDVKM. Losses at the gene ends were 3 bases for V and 2 bases for J; bases not matched to a gene: 12. This CDR3 has 18 amino acids. CDR3 sequence (DNA): TGTGCCAGCAGTTTTAAGAGGCTAGCGGGAGATGGACAAGAGACCCAGTACTTC. It is translated as CASSFKRLAGDGQETQYF.

The chain recombines TRBV6-1 with TRBJ1-5, with D possibly matching TRBD1 (5 bases). V lost 0 bases and J lost 4, with 10 bases in between. The CDR3 extends over 15 amino acids. Germline V gene lookup returns CDR1 MNHNS and CDR2 SASEGT. For the CDR3, the DNA is TGTGCCAGCAGTGAAGCGTGGGGGATTAATCAGCCCCAGCATTTT. Translating gives CASSEAWGINQPQHF.

The rearrangement uses TRBV18 and TRBJ2-1, with unresolved D. Between the trimmed V and J ends, which lost 2 bases and 2 bases, there was a span of 7 bases. The CDR3 runs to 14 residues. Germline CDR1 reads KGHSH; CDR2 reads LQKENI. DNA for the CDR3: TGTGCCAGCTCACCAACGGTTACCTACAATGAGCAGTTCTTC. Translated: CASSPTVTYNEQFF.

This chain uses TRBV11-2 with TRBJ2-3; TRBD2 matches 7 bases. This CDR3 region has 17 residues. Germline V gene sequence: CDR1 SGHAT, CDR2 FQNNGV. V was pared by 3 bases and J by 2 bases, with 11 bases of the junction left unmatched. Written as DNA, the CDR3 is TGTGCCAGCAGCTTCCCAACTAACGGGGGGTACACAGATACGCAGTATTTT. It specifies CASSFPTNGGYTDTQYF.

The chain joins TRBV5-1 to TRBJ2-7; no clear D gene. Trimming stripped 6 bases from V and 7 bases from J, with 14 bases between. The germline CDR1 and CDR2 sequences are SGHRS and YFSETQ. The CDR3 sequence is 12 residues long. CDR3 protein: CASTSSGLEQYF. The CDR3 nucleotides are TGCGCCAGCACCTCCTCCGGCCTAGAGCAGTACTTC.

The CDR3: CASKRSGISYNEQFF. The CDR3 DNA reads TGTGCCAGTAAAAGAAGCGGGATCTCCTACAATGAGCAGTTCTTC. The chain is built from TRBV19 and TRBJ2-1, with TRBD2 matching 7 bases. CDR1 LNHDA and CDR2 SQIVND come from the germline V gene (reference sequence). The CDR3 totals 15 residues. The V segment lost 7 bases and the J segment 0 bases; nucleotides outside the gene matches: 6.

This clone was recorded a few times. The genes are TRBV7-9 and TRBJ2-7; no definite D call. V was cut by 3 bases and J by 6 bases, with 15 bases left in between. The CDR3 covers 14 residues. Germline CDR1 is SEHNR and CDR2 is FQNEAQ (reference sequence). The CDR3 nucleotides are TGTGCCAGCAGCTTTAGTTGGGGAAAGGGCGAGCAGTACTTC. This sequence encodes CASSFSWGKGEQYF.

This chain joins TRBV27 and TRBJ1-3; 10 bases fit TRBD1. Germline values: CDR1 MNHEY, CDR2 SMNVEV (reference sequence). The CDR3 consists of 16 residues. The junction had 9 bases not matched to a gene; V was cut back by 6 bases and J by 4 bases. Here the CDR3 reads CASSPLGQGGGNTIYF. The DNA for the CDR3 is TGTGCCAGCAGCCCTTTAGGACAGGGGGGGGGAAACACCATATATTTT.

The sample holds one count of this clone. V gene TRBV19 combines with J gene TRBJ1-6, with 8 nucleotides matching TRBD1. This CDR3 is built from 15 residues. Germline values: CDR1 LNHDA, CDR2 SQIVND (reference sequence). The J segment lost 2 bases and the V segment lost 9 bases, leaving 6 bases of the junction unmatched. The CDR3 DNA follows: TGTGCCAGCCGGACAGGGACAACCTATAATTCACCCCTCCACTTT. Protein sequence: CASRTGTTYNSPLHF.

The chain recombines TRBV28 with TRBJ1-6; 7 bases fit TRBD1. The germline V gene has CDR1 MDHEN and CDR2 SYDVKM. This CDR3 is 15 amino acids long. V gave up 6 bases and J gave up 4 bases; unmatched junction bases: 6. The CDR3 DNA is TGTGCCAGCAGGGCTAGGGGGCTATATAATTCACCCCTCCACTTT. This codes for CASRARGLYNSPLHF.

This clone was counted only a few times. This sequence joins TRBV18 and TRBJ2-2, with 7 nucleotides matching TRBD1. The CDR3 runs to 18 residues. Germline values: CDR1 KGHSH, CDR2 LQKENI. With V trimmed by 0 bases and J by 2 bases, 9 bases remained unmatched. The chain's CDR3 is CASSPPFSGGFNTGELFF. The CDR3 DNA reads as TGTGCCAGCTCACCACCCTTTTCAGGGGGATTTAACACCGGGGAGCTGTTTTTT.

The chain links TRBV28 to TRBJ1-5; D not certain. This CDR3 spans 12 amino acids. Germline-derived CDR1 and CDR2 are MDHEN and SYDVKM. The V and J ends lost 11 bases and 0 bases respectively, with 8 bases between them. In DNA, the CDR3 is TGTGCCCATACAGATAGCAATCAGCCCCAGCATTTT. Translation gives CAHTDSNQPQHF.

The V call is TRBV28, the J call TRBJ2-1, with D possibly TRBD2 on 6 matching bases. CDR3 length: 19 amino acids. Trimming stripped 4 bases from V and 0 bases from J, with 22 bases between. Germline assignment: CDR1 MDHEN and CDR2 SYDVKM. CDR3 in DNA: TGTGCCAGCAGTTCCCTTGGCGGGGCAGCGTCTAGCTCCTACAATGAGCAGTTCTTC. Residues: CASSSLGGAASSSYNEQFF. Drawing the rest from reference TRBV28 and TRBJ2-1, the complete variable domain is DVKVTQSSRYLVKRTGEKVFLECVQDMDHENMFWYRQDPGLGLRLIYFSYDVKMKEKGDIPEGYSVSREKKERFSLILESASTNQTSMYLCASSSLGGAASSSYNEQFFGPGTRLTVL.

The chain has TRBV19 and TRBJ1-5; D is unclear. The CDR3 is 13 residues long. Germline V gene data show CDR1 as LNHDA and CDR2 as SQIVND (reference sequence). Trimming shortened V by 3 bases and J by 10 bases, and 13 bases separated the two germline ends. This CDR3 reads CASSMGDLRPQHF. CDR3 nucleotides: TGTGCCAGTAGTATGGGTGACTTGCGTCCCCAGCATTTT.

J is TRBJ2-1 and V is TRBV30; TRBD1 matches 7 bases. This CDR3 has 17 residues. V trimming: 2 bases; J trimming: 0 bases; junction bases outside the gene matches: 10. Germline-derived CDR1 and CDR2 are GTSNPN and SVGIG (reference sequence). The CDR3 is CAWSFLWGQSSYNEQFF. The CDR3 DNA reads TGTGCCTGGAGTTTTCTCTGGGGACAGAGCTCCTACAATGAGCAGTTCTTC. The variable domain in full, completed from reference TRBV30 and TRBJ2-1, reads SQTIHQWPATLVQPVGSPLSLECTVEGTSNPNLYWYRQAAGRGLQLLFYSVGIGQISSEVPQNLSASRPQDRQFILSSKKLLLSDSGFYLCAWSFLWGQSSYNEQFFGPGTRLTVL.

This clone was counted a few times. V usage is TRBV7-3 and J usage is TRBJ1-6, with D uncertain. This CDR3 has 13 residues. With 5 bases removed from V and 7 bases from J, the gap between germline ends came to 9 bases. The germline V gene has CDR1 SGHTA and CDR2 FQGTGA. The CDR3 nucleotides are TGTGCCAGCAGCCGTGGGCCAAATTCACCCCTCCACTTT. Its translation: CASSRGPNSPLHF.

This chain links TRBV5-1 with TRBJ1-6; D is ambiguous. The V gene lost 1 base and the J gene lost 8 bases, with 10 bases spanning the gap. This CDR3 comprises 14 residues. Germline CDR1 is SGHRS and CDR2 is YFSETQ. CDR3 DNA sequence: TGCGCCAGCAGCTTGTTTTCTCTAGATTCACCCCTCCACTTT. It codes for CASSLFSLDSPLHF.

The V and J genes are TRBV29-1 and TRBJ2-1; D unresolved. The CDR3 covers 14 residues. CDR1 is SQVTM and CDR2 is ANQGSEA in the germline V gene. Trimming stripped 3 bases from V and 1 base from J, with 10 bases between. This CDR3 reads CSVDFPASYNEQFF. CDR3 DNA: TGCAGCGTTGACTTCCCGGCTTCCTACAATGAGCAGTTCTTC.

This clone was counted between two and nine times. The rearrangement links TRBV5-8 to TRBJ1-5; the match to TRBD1 covers 7 bases. The J segment lost 3 bases and the V segment lost 0 bases, leaving 3 bases of the junction unmatched. The CDR3 runs to 15 residues. CDR1 is SGHTS and CDR2 is YDEGEE in the germline V gene. CDR3 DNA: TGTGCCAGCAGCTTGGACAGGGGAGACAATCAGCCCCAGCATTTT. The encoded protein is CASSLDRGDNQPQHF. Filled out from reference TRBV5-8 and TRBJ1-5, the complete variable domain reads EAGVTQSPTHLIKTRGQQATLRCSPISGHTSVYWYQQALGLGLQFLLWYDEGEERNRGNFPPRFSGRQFPNYSSELNVNALELEDSALYLCASSLDRGDNQPQHFGDGTRLSIL.